Presented here are 11 T cell receptor beta chains from one specimen sequenced in a study of cytomegalovirus exposure and HLA in healthy donors. Amplification used 60 Vbeta primers and 13 Jbeta primers. TCRdb's table, derived via immunoSEQ multiplex PCR, lists solely in-frame clones and lacks some. The table lists some 140,000 clones, approximately 73% of them singletons. The sequencing input was PBMCs. These receptor sequences come from a middle-aged woman in good health and CMV-seronegative.

On this clone itself: The sample carries other DNA sequences with the same CDR3. The chain couples TRBV5-1 to TRBJ2-7, with TRBD1 as a possible D gene (5 bases). The CDR3 has 14 residues. CDR1 SGHRS and CDR2 YFSETQ come from the germline V gene. V shed 6 bases and J shed 4 bases, with 17 bases lying between them. CDR3 sequence (DNA): TGCGCCAGCAAGGACACCACATACGCATACGAGCAGTACTTC. It codes for CASKDTTYAYEQYF.

As DNA, the CDR3 is TGTGCCAGTAGTATAAGGGGGCAGGATCAGCCCCAGCATTTT. Its translation is CASSIRGQDQPQHF. This chain connects TRBV19 to TRBJ1-5, with 7 bases matching TRBD1. The germline gives CDR1 LNHDA, CDR2 SQIVND (reference sequence). Unmatched junction bases numbered 3, after V lost 2 bases and J lost 5 bases. This CDR3 spans 14 amino acids.

J is TRBJ1-6 and V is TRBV5-5, with 10 positions matching TRBD1. Per germline, CDR1 SGHKS and CDR2 YYEKEE (reference sequence). The V segment lost 3 bases and the J segment 8 bases; nucleotides outside the gene matches: 2. The CDR3 is 14 amino acids. The CDR3 protein is CASSYGQGDSPLHF. The DNA of the CDR3 is TGTGCCAGCAGCTACGGACAGGGGGATTCACCCCTCCACTTT.

The rearrangement joins TRBV28 to TRBJ2-7; tentative D call: TRBD2 (5 bases). V lost 0 bases, J lost 1 base, and 10 bases lay in between. CDR1 is MDHEN, CDR2 SYDVKM, per germline. This CDR3 contains 15 residues. The CDR3 nucleotides read TGTGCCAGCAGTTTATGGGGAGCGAGATCCTACGAGCAGTACGTC. It codes for CASSLWGARSYEQYV.

The chain couples TRBV9 to TRBJ2-5; TRBD2 matches 9 bases. Germline V gene sequence: CDR1 SGDLS, CDR2 YYNGEE. The trim removed 7 bases at V and 5 bases at J, leaving 6 bases unmatched. The CDR3 is 13 residues long. The CDR3 region has the DNA TGTGCCAGCGGACCAAGCGGGGGGGAGACCCAGTACTTC. Protein: CASGPSGGETQYF.

In nucleotides, the CDR3 is TGCAGCGTTGGGGGTGCGGGGGGGGGATGGAACACTGAAGCTTTCTTT. Residues: CSVGGAGGGWNTEAFF. The genes are TRBV29-1 and TRBJ1-1; a weak D match, TRBD1 (5 bases). Germline CDR1 SQVTM, CDR2 ANQGSEA. The CDR3 length is 16 residues. The V end lost 4 bases, the J end lost 1 base, and 19 bases lay between the germline ends.

CDR3 protein: CASSLTGSPNQPQHF. The CDR3 nucleotides read TGTGCCAGCAGCTTAACAGGGTCACCGAATCAGCCCCAGCATTTT. The chain links TRBV7-9 to TRBJ1-5; possible D gene TRBD1, 6 bases. Germline assignment: CDR1 SEHNR and CDR2 FQNEAQ (reference sequence). This CDR3 comprises 15 residues. Trimming removed 2 bases at V and 4 bases at J, with 12 bases between. Looking up the rest from reference TRBV7-9 and TRBJ1-5 gives the full variable domain: DTGVSQNPRHKITKRGQNVTFRCDPISEHNRLYWYRQTLGQGPEFLTYFQNEAQLEKSRLLSDRFSAERPKGSFSTLEIQRTEQGDSAMYLCASSLTGSPNQPQHFGDGTRLSIL.

V and J are TRBV6-1 and TRBJ1-2; 9 positions agree with TRBD1. CDR3 length equals 15 residues. With V trimmed by 6 bases and J by 2 bases, 7 bases remained unmatched. Germline V gene sequence: CDR1 MNHNS, CDR2 SASEGT. The chain's CDR3 is CASSYGTGKNYGYTF. In nucleotides, the CDR3 is TGTGCCAGCAGCTACGGGACAGGGAAAAACTATGGCTACACCTTC.

This chain joins TRBV4-2 and TRBJ2-5; 8 nucleotides match TRBD2. The CDR3 loop spans 18 amino acids. Germline V lookup: CDR1 LGHNA, CDR2 YNFKEQ. Germline trimming cut 0 bases from V and 5 bases from J; bases unmatched to any gene: 14. The CDR3 nucleotides read TGTGCCAGCAGCCAAGATCTACGAACGGGGGGGAGGGTGGAGACCCAGTACTTC. Protein product: CASSQDLRTGGRVETQYF.

The chain links TRBV7-9 to TRBJ2-7; TRBD2 aligns across 9 bases. The CDR3 loop spans 13 amino acids. V dropped 10 bases and J dropped 0; count of bases not matched to a gene: 4. Looked up from germline, CDR1 is SEHNR and CDR2 is FQNEAQ (reference sequence). In DNA form, the CDR3 reads TGTGCCACCACAGCGGGGGGCTCCTACGAGCAGTACTTC. The encoded protein is CATTAGGSYEQYF.

This clone was counted a few times. V is TRBV6-5 and J is TRBJ1-2; 8 positions match TRBD1. J gave up 4 bases and V 2 bases, and 6 bases lay outside the gene matches. The CDR3 is made up of 15 amino acids. Germline lookup yields CDR1 MNHEY and CDR2 SVGAGI. The CDR3 loop reads CASSYDEGQAYGYTF. CDR3 nucleotide sequence: TGTGCCAGCAGTTACGACGAGGGACAGGCCTATGGCTACACCTTC.